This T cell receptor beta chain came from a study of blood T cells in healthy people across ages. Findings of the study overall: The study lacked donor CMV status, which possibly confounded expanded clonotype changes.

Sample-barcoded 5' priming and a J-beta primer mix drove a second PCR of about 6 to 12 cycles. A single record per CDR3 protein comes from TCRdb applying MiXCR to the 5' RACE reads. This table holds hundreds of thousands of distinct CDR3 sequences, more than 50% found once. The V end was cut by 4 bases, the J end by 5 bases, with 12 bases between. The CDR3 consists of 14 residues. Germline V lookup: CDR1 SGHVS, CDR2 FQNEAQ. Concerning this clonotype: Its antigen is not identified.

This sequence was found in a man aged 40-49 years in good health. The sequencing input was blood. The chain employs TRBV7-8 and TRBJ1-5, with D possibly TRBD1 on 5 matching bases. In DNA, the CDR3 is TGTGCCAGCAGCTCCCGTTGGGGGGATCAGCCCCAGCATTTT. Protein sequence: CASSSRWGDQPQHF.